These 15 T cell receptor beta chains came from one sample sequenced in a study of blood T cell repertoires in COVID-19. Here immunoSEQ multiplex PCR was the method, and the copy in TCRdb shows in-frame clones only, minus some. The table has roughly 250,000 clones, under 90% seen once. Sequencing was performed on PBMCs or T cells enriched from blood (not recorded which). The receptors come from a woman in her forties who had been exposed to COVID-19.

The rearrangement links TRBV6-5 to TRBJ2-7; TRBD1 agrees at 11 bases. The V segment lost 7 bases and the J segment 1 base; nucleotides outside the gene matches: 6. CDR3 size: 15 residues. Looked up from germline, CDR1 is MNHEY and CDR2 is SVGAGI. CDR3 nucleotide sequence: TGTGCCAGCATAAGGACAGGGGGCTTATCCTACGAGCAGTACTTC. This gives the protein CASIRTGGLSYEQYF.

In this sample, this clone turned up a few times. The chain carries TRBV19 and TRBJ1-1; D gene ambiguous. Per the germline V gene, CDR1 is LNHDA and CDR2 is SQIVND (reference sequence). Between the trimmed V and J ends, which lost 2 bases and 8 bases, there was a span of 12 bases. The CDR3 is 13 amino acids. The CDR3: CASSIHQDEEAFF. The CDR3 DNA is TGTGCCAGTAGTATACACCAGGATGAAGAAGCTTTCTTT. Complete variable domain (other parts from reference TRBV19 and TRBJ1-1): DGGITQSPKYLFRKEGQNVTLSCEQNLNHDAMYWYRQDPGQGLRLIYYSQIVNDFQKGDIAEGYSVSREKKESFPLTVTSAQKNPTAFYLCASSIHQDEEAFFGQGTRLTVV.

J is TRBJ2-1 and V is TRBV6-2 or TRBV6-3; D gene ambiguous. Germline V gives CDR1 MNHEY, CDR2 SVGEGT. Trimming removed 5 bases from V and 7 bases from J, with 12 bases in between. CDR3 length: 13 amino acids. The CDR3 coding sequence is TGTGCCAGCAGTGATGGCAAGAAAAATGAGCAGTTCTTC. Translation gives CASSDGKKNEQFF.

This rearrangement joins TRBV9 to TRBJ1-2; 10 nucleotides agree with TRBD1. The CDR3 extends over 16 amino acids. Trimming at V came to 0 bases and at J to 6 bases, leaving 8 bases not matched to a gene. Germline V lookup: CDR1 SGDLS, CDR2 YYNGEE. Here the CDR3 reads CASSVDRTGGNDGYTF. The CDR3 nucleotides read TGTGCCAGCAGCGTAGATAGGACAGGGGGGAATGATGGCTACACCTTC.

This chain links TRBV10-3 with TRBJ1-2; TRBD1 matches at 7 bases. Germline CDR1 is ENHRY and CDR2 is SYGVKD. This CDR3 is 17 amino acids long. The trim removed 4 bases at V and 6 bases at J, leaving 17 bases unmatched. CDR3 bases: TGTGCCATCAGTGCCAGGGGGTTGCCGGGCGGCTATAATGGCTACACCTTC. Translation: CAISARGLPGGYNGYTF.

This clone was seen a single time. The rearrangement joins TRBV4-1 to TRBJ2-5; 14 bases agree with TRBD2. Unmatched junction bases numbered 7, after V lost 8 bases and J lost 2 bases. This CDR3 has 16 residues. Per the germline V gene, CDR1 is MGHRA and CDR2 is YSYEKL. The CDR3 DNA sequence: TGCGCCAGCGCCAGACTAGCGGGGGGGCCGCAAGAGACCCAGTACTTC. Translated, it gives CASARLAGGPQETQYF.

This clone was detected only once. This chain links TRBV4-3 with TRBJ2-3; 9 bases map to TRBD2. Unmatched junction bases numbered 10, after V lost 0 bases and J lost 6 bases. The germline V gene has CDR1 LGHNA and CDR2 YSLEER. The length of the CDR3 is 17 residues. CDR3 bases: TGCGCCAGCAGCCAAGATAGCGGCGGGGGGGCTCGGGATACGCAGTATTTT. Its protein product is CASSQDSGGGARDTQYF.

Details on this clone: This same CDR3 is encoded by further DNA sequences in the sample. This rearrangement joins TRBV7-9 to TRBJ1-2, with 9 bases lining up with TRBD1. CDR1 and CDR2 (germline): SEHNR, FQNEAQ (reference sequence). The CDR3 is 15 amino acids. V trimming: 5 bases; J trimming: 2 bases; junction bases outside the gene matches: 6. In DNA form, the CDR3 reads TGTGCCAGCAGCCCGGACAGGGGAGCGAACTATGGCTACACCTTC. Translating gives CASSPDRGANYGYTF.

The chain is built from TRBV9 and TRBJ2-3, with 10 bases that match TRBD2. Germline lookup yields CDR1 SGDLS and CDR2 YYNGEE. With V trimmed by 0 bases and J by 6 bases, 10 bases remained unmatched. The CDR3 is 17 residues long. The CDR3 DNA reads TGTGCCAGCAGCGTAGAGGAGAGCGGGGGGGCGTGGGATACGCAGTATTTT. It translates to CASSVEESGGAWDTQYF.

This rearrangement joins TRBV2 to TRBJ1-5; D remains unclear. The CDR3 is 13 amino acids. CDR1 and CDR2 (germline): SNHLY, FYNNEI. With 4 bases removed from V and 4 bases from J, the gap between germline ends came to 8 bases. The CDR3 is CASSGGPNQPQHF. CDR3 in DNA: TGTGCCAGCAGTGGAGGCCCAAATCAGCCCCAGCATTTT.

J is TRBJ1-1 and V is TRBV10-3; 8 bases align to TRBD1. The CDR3 runs 14 residues. V trimming: 6 bases; J trimming: 1 base; junction bases outside the gene matches: 4. Germline V gene lookup returns CDR1 ENHRY and CDR2 SYGVKD. The CDR3, as DNA: TGTGCCATCAGATCCGGGACAGGGAACACTGAAGCTTTCTTT. Amino acids: CAIRSGTGNTEAFF.

The rearrangement links TRBV2 to TRBJ1-5, with D maybe TRBD1 (5 bases). This CDR3 contains 14 residues. Germline loops: CDR1 SNHLY, CDR2 FYNNEI. Between the trimmed V and J ends, which lost 8 bases and 2 bases, there was a span of 13 bases. CDR3 in amino acids: CASDQGIGNQPQHF. CDR3 nucleotides: TGTGCCAGCGACCAGGGAATAGGCAATCAGCCCCAGCATTTT.

V is TRBV6-5 and J is TRBJ1-2; D is unresolved. CDR1 and CDR2 (germline): MNHEY, SVGAGI. Between the trimmed V and J ends, which lost 6 bases and 6 bases, there was a span of 17 bases. The CDR3 is 14 amino acids. The CDR3 DNA is TGTGCCAGCAGCCCCGGGTCCGGGTCAGATGGCTACACCTTC. Protein product: CASSPGSGSDGYTF.

The V call is TRBV19, the J call TRBJ1-2; no clear D. Germline CDR1 reads LNHDA; CDR2 reads SQIVND (reference sequence). The CDR3 consists of 13 residues. The V and J ends lost 3 bases and 8 bases respectively, with 13 bases between them. The CDR3 sequence: CASSIGEGSGYTF. CDR3 nucleotide sequence: TGTGCCAGTAGTATCGGGGAAGGGAGCGGCTACACCTTC.

This clone is a singleton in its sample. The chain employs TRBV25-1 and TRBJ1-2; TRBD1 matches at 7 bases. The germline V gene encodes CDR1 MGHDK and CDR2 SYGVNS. After removal of 0 bases from V and 4 bases from J, the junction contained 8 bases not matched to a gene. The CDR3 loop spans 16 amino acids. The CDR3, as DNA: TGTGCCAGCAGTGAATATAAAGGGGCAGGGGGCTATGGCTACACCTTC. It translates to CASSEYKGAGGYGYTF.